These T cell receptor beta chains were read from a single sample in a study of blood T cell repertoires in COVID-19. Clones were read by immunoSEQ multiplex PCR, and TCRdb kept only the in-frame ones, dropping some. The sample holds 150,000 to 200,000 clones, 84% seen once. The specimen sequenced was PBMCs or T cells enriched from blood (not recorded which). These receptor sequences come from a woman aged 30 to 39 who had been exposed to COVID-19. Each CDR3 is given with its conserved first and last residue. A D gene is named only where the DNA matches it firmly. Part of the rows lack a size; the others show once, few, many or a class for expanded clones.

.,TRBJ2-1,.,TRBV24-1,CATSDFRQGWNEQFF,TGTGCCACCAGTGATTTCCGGCAGGGGTGGAATGAGCAGTTCTTC
.,TRBJ1-3,once,TRBV6-2/TRBV6-3,CASSPRDRSGNTIYF,TGTGCCAGCAGTCCCCGGGATAGGAGTGGAAACACCATATATTTT
.,TRBJ2-1,.,TRBV7-2,CASSSGLNEQFF,TGTGCCAGCAGCTCCGGGTTGAATGAGCAGTTCTTC
TRBD1,TRBJ1-2,few,TRBV4-1,CASSRDRARYGYTF,TGCGCCAGCAGCCGAGACAGGGCCCGTTATGGCTACACCTTC
TRBD2,TRBJ2-7,.,TRBV27,CASSLRLAGPISYEQYF,TGTGCCAGCAGTCTACGACTAGCGGGGCCTATCTCCTACGAGCAGTACTTC
.,TRBJ2-2,once,TRBV14,CASKSRNTGELFF,TGTGCCAGCAAGAGTAGGAACACCGGGGAGCTGTTTTTT
.,TRBJ2-7,.,TRBV11-2,CASSTIGERRGDEQYF,TGTGCCAGCAGCACTATTGGGGAACGGCGGGGCGACGAGCAGTACTTC
.,TRBJ2-7,.,TRBV16,CASCNSTLYEQYF,TGTGCCAGCTGTAACAGCACTCTCTACGAGCAGTACTTC
.,TRBJ2-3,.,TRBV7-6,CASSSVTSTDTQYF,TGTGCCAGCAGCTCCGTGACTAGCACAGATACGCAGTATTTT
.,TRBJ2-2,.,TRBV10-1,CASSETQGPNTGELFF,TGCGCCAGCAGTGAGACCCAGGGGCCGAACACCGGGGAGCTGTTTTTT
TRBD1,TRBJ1-3,.,TRBV10-3,CAIQKPGQPGNTIYF,TGTGCCATCCAGAAACCGGGACAGCCCGGAAACACCATATATTTT
TRBD1,TRBJ1-2,few,TRBV12-3/TRBV12-4,CASSDTGGPGYTF,TGTGCCAGCAGTGATACAGGGGGCCCTGGCTACACCTTC
.,TRBJ2-2,.,TRBV10-3,CAIGGTANTGELFF,TGTGCCATCGGGGGGACAGCGAACACCGGGGAGCTGTTTTTT
.,TRBJ2-3,.,TRBV11-2,CASTQFADWSSGTDTQYF,TGTGCCAGCACCCAATTCGCCGACTGGAGTAGTGGCACAGATACGCAGTATTTT
TRBD2,TRBJ2-1,.,TRBV7-6,CASSLAVAGGLSSNNEQFF,TGTGCCAGCAGCTTAGCGGTGGCGGGGGGGCTGAGTTCCAACAATGAGCAGTTCTTC
TRBD1,TRBJ1-1,.,TRBV5-4,CASSTPTGGNEAFF,TGTGCCAGCAGCACACCGACAGGGGGCAATGAAGCTTTCTTT
TRBD1,TRBJ1-2,.,TRBV6-5,CASSYGNRGGYGYTF,TGTGCCAGCAGTTACGGCAACAGGGGAGGCTATGGCTACACCTTC
TRBD1,TRBJ1-5,few,TRBV19,CASGQGLNQPQHF,TGTGCCAGTGGACAGGGTTTGAATCAGCCCCAGCATTTT
.,TRBJ2-3,.,TRBV6-6,CASSYVPGSTDTQYF,TGTGCCAGCAGTTACGTACCAGGGAGCACAGATACGCAGTATTTT
.,TRBJ2-6,.,TRBV3-1/TRBV3-2,CASSQEGSGGRSSGANVLTF,TGTGCCAGCAGCCAAGAAGGATCGGGGGGCCGTTCAAGTGGGGCCAACGTCCTGACTTTC
.,TRBJ1-3,.,TRBV19,CASSIDNSGNTIYF,TGTGCCAGTAGTATAGACAACTCTGGAAACACCATATATTTT
TRBD2,TRBJ2-2,.,TRBV6-4,CASSSGGTNTGELFF,TGTGCCAGCAGTAGCGGGGGGACGAACACCGGGGAGCTGTTTTTT
TRBD1,TRBJ1-4,few,TRBV3-1/TRBV3-2,CASSRGTGSREKLFF,TGTGCCAGCAGCCGAGGGACAGGGTCGCGGGAAAAACTGTTTTTT
TRBD2,TRBJ2-1,.,TRBV30,CAWSVGTSSYNEQFF,TGTGCCTGGAGCGTAGGGACTAGCTCCTACAATGAGCAGTTCTTC
.,TRBJ1-2,.,TRBV5-4,CASSLPSANYGYTF,TGTGCCAGCAGCTTGCCGTCAGCTAACTATGGCTACACCTTC
.,TRBJ1-2,.,TRBV9,CASSVGEDWANYGYTF,TGTGCCAGCAGCGTAGGCGAGGATTGGGCTAACTATGGCTACACCTTC
.,TRBJ1-1,.,TRBV6-2/TRBV6-3,CASSRYSGGTEAFF,TGTGCCAGCAGTCGTTACTCGGGGGGCACTGAAGCTTTCTTT
TRBD2,TRBJ2-1,.,TRBV19,CASTKSWAGGTYEQFF,TGTGCCAGTACCAAAAGCTGGGCGGGGGGCACATATGAGCAGTTCTTC
.,TRBJ2-7,.,TRBV6-5,CASSPRGTTYEQYF,TGTGCCAGCAGTCCCCGAGGGACAACCTACGAGCAGTACTTC
.,TRBJ1-2,few,TRBV3-1/TRBV3-2,CASSQDPQGPYGYTF,TGTGCCAGCAGCCAAGATCCGCAGGGGCCCTATGGCTACACCTTC